These T cell receptor beta chains were read from a single sample in a study of metastatic and nonmetastatic thyroid tumors. TCRdb redid the clone calls on the PCR reads using MiXCR. The data show over 15,000 clones, with 25% to 30% seen just once and roughly a sixth held by the top ten. Sequenced: tumor tissue. Every receptor here comes from a female donor with papillary thyroid cancer or a benign thyroid nodule (not recorded which). Some clones in this sample may be carry-over from other donors' samples. The CDR3 runs from the conserved cysteine through the conserved F or W. Each record gives: D gene, V gene, clone size, J gene, CDR3 DNA, CDR3 protein. A D gene is named only where the DNA matches it firmly. Size values are once, few and many counts, or a class for expanded clones, and some rows have none.

>TRBD2|TRBV7-8|many|TRBJ2-3
TGTGCCAGCAGCTTAAGACTAGCGGGAGATGATACGCAGTATTTT
CASSLRLAGDDTQYF
>-|TRBV24-1|many|TRBJ2-2
TGTGCCACCAGTGACTCACTAGTAGGGCCCGGGGAGCTGTTTTTT
CATSDSLVGPGELFF
>TRBD1|TRBV20-1|-|TRBJ2-7
TGCAGTGCTAGCCCCCTCCGACAGGGGGCTAGCGAGCAGTACTTC
CSASPLRQGASEQYF
>TRBD2|TRBV30|many|TRBJ2-5
TGTGCCTGGAGTGTCGGACCAGCGGGAGTCGAGACCCAGTACTTC
CAWSVGPAGVETQYF
>-|TRBV6-1|few|TRBJ1-5
TGTGCCAGCAGTGAAATGGGAGGGACCCTTGTGCCCCAGCATTTT
CASSEMGGTLVPQHF
>-|TRBV27|-|TRBJ2-7
TGTGCCAGCAGTTTAGTTGGCGGGATCTACTACGAGCAGTACTTC
CASSLVGGIYYEQYF
>-|TRBV7-9|many|TRBJ1-2
TGTGCCAGCAGCTTAGGGCAGGGATATGGAGGCTACACCTTC
CASSLGQGYGGYTF
>-|TRBV6-5|-|TRBJ2-3
TGTGCCAGCAGTTTGTCGGGAGTCACAGATACGCAGTATTTT
CASSLSGVTDTQYF
>-|TRBV30|medium-sized|TRBJ2-7
TGTGCCTGGAGTGTGAGTCTGGGCTACGAGCAGTACTTC
CAWSVSLGYEQYF
>-|TRBV3-1|many|TRBJ2-2
TGTGCCAGCAGCCAAGATTTAACCGGGGAGCTGTTTTTT
CASSQDLTGELFF
>TRBD2|TRBV2|many|TRBJ2-7
TGTGCCAGCAGTCTTACTAGCGGGAGTAACTACGAGCAGTACTTC
CASSLTSGSNYEQYF
>-|TRBV3-1|-|TRBJ1-1
TGTGCCAGCAGCCAAGAGAGAGGGACTAAAGCTTTCTTT
CASSQERGTKAFF
>-|TRBV6-1|many|TRBJ2-1
TGTGCCAGCAGTCCGGGGACGTTTTACAATGAGCAGTTCTTC
CASSPGTFYNEQFF
>TRBD2|TRBV19|many|TRBJ2-2
TGTGCCAGTACAAGGACTAGCGGGAGCCCGGTCACCGGGGAGCTGTTTTTT
CASTRTSGSPVTGELFF
>-|TRBV3-1|-|TRBJ1-1
TGTGCCAGCAGCCAAGATAAGGCTGAAGCTTTCTTT
CASSQDKAEAFF
>TRBD2|TRBV24-1|many|TRBJ2-3
TGTGCCACCAGTGTTGCTAGCGGGATAGATACGCAGTATTTT
CATSVASGIDTQYF
>-|TRBV7-3|many|TRBJ2-7
TGTGCCAGCAGCTTAAGATATGGAATCCCCTACGAGCAGTACTTC
CASSLRYGIPYEQYF
>TRBD1|TRBV9|many|TRBJ1-2
TGTGCCAGCAGCGTAGGAGGGACAGGGAACTATGGCTACACCTTC
CASSVGGTGNYGYTF
>TRBD2|TRBV20-1|many|TRBJ2-5
TGCAGTGCTTTTAGCGGGACGGGGAAAGAGACCCAGTACTTC
CSAFSGTGKETQYF
>-|TRBV19|few|TRBJ2-1
TGTGCCAGTAGTCTCAACTCTTACAATGAGCAGTTCTTC
CASSLNSYNEQFF
>-|TRBV12-3/TRBV12-4|many|TRBJ2-1
TGTGCCAGCCGACAGCCCGACTACAATGAGCAGTTCTTC
CASRQPDYNEQFF
>-|TRBV6-1|many|TRBJ2-4
TGTGCCAGCAGTAGTACCGCGGCCAAAAACATTCAGTACTTC
CASSSTAAKNIQYF
>TRBD1|TRBV5-1|many|TRBJ2-4
TGCGCCAGCAGCTTGGGAGGGGGCGCCAAAAACATTCAGTACTTC
CASSLGGGAKNIQYF
>TRBD2|TRBV20-1|-|TRBJ2-1
TGCAGTGCCGGGACTAGCGGGAGTCACAATGGGCAGTTCTTC
CSAGTSGSHNGQFF
>TRBD2|TRBV6-5|few|TRBJ2-7
TGTGCCAGCAGTTTTGCGGGAGAGGGCGAGCAGTACTTC
CASSFAGEGEQYF
>-|TRBV11-2|-|TRBJ2-7
TGTGCCAGTAGATTAGCCCAGGGCTACGAGCAGTACTTC
CASRLAQGYEQYF
>TRBD2|TRBV5-1|-|TRBJ2-6
TGCGCCAGCAGCTTGGTGGCTAGCGGGAGTGTTCGGGCTGGGGCCAACGTCCTGACTTTC
CASSLVASGSVRAGANVLTF
>-|TRBV25-1|many|TRBJ2-5
TGTGCCAGCCAAGGATGGTACCAGGATCAAGAGACCCAGTACTTC
CASQGWYQDQETQYF
>-|TRBV27|many|TRBJ1-5
TGTGCCAGCAGTTTAAGACCCCCTCAAGGCAATCAGCCCCAGCATTTT
CASSLRPPQGNQPQHF
>TRBD1|TRBV7-3|medium-sized|TRBJ2-3
TGTGCCAGCAGCAAACAGGGGGCGCTTGATACGCAGTATTTT
CASSKQGALDTQYF
>-|TRBV20-1|once|TRBJ1-2
TGCAGTGCTAGAGCCGCGGTCAGCGTTGGGTATGGCTACACCTTC
CSARAAVSVGYGYTF
>-|TRBV5-1|many|TRBJ2-7
TGCGCCAGCAGCTTGGCGGGAAACTCCTACGAGCAGTACTTC
CASSLAGNSYEQYF
>TRBD1|TRBV29-1|many|TRBJ1-1
TGCAGCGCCGGGGACAGGGGGAACACTGAAGCTTTCTTT
CSAGDRGNTEAFF
>TRBD1|TRBV2|few|TRBJ1-1
TGTGCCAGCAGTGTATCTACAGGGGGCACTGAAGCTTTCTTT
CASSVSTGGTEAFF
>-|TRBV3-1|-|TRBJ1-2
TGTGCCAGCAGCCAAGAAGGGGATGGCTACACCTTC
CASSQEGDGYTF